What follows is one TCR beta chain and its context. Its antigen is still unknown. No much larger clone is present one base from it, and per-base qualities are unavailable. The source of the sample is a study of blood T cell repertoires in COVID-19 (dated by TCRdb to between 2020 and 2021). The study in broad terms: Collaborator samples came from the United States, Italy and Spain and covered acute and convalescent phases of COVID-19. The prospective study material was composed of cDNA or gDNA derived from T cells, B-cell-depleted T cells, or PBMCs. The dataset comprised deeply sampled blood TCRbeta repertoires from subjects exposed to, actively infected with, or recovered from COVID-19. The repertoires were made available in a free public database intended to serve as a resource for research on the immune response to SARS-CoV-2. Samples were obtained from the ongoing ImmuneRACE study (first 160 participants) and from 1,000 to 1,500 subjects provided by 6 global collaborators. Nearly every sample came with metadata listing a de-identified subject ID, COVID-19 status, age in years and sex. HLA class I and class II types, where available, came from metadata supplied by the sample provider rather than from assay-based typing.

One collaborating source in Seattle enrolled patients during active infection and followed them longitudinally through the course of disease. Collaborating institutions collected whole blood in K2EDTA tubes following their own protocols. Collaborator samples were shipped for TCRbeta analysis as frozen whole blood, isolated PBMCs, or DNA extracted from either sample type. The germline V gene encodes CDR1 GTSNPN and CDR2 SVGIG (reference sequence). Deletion took 0 bases off V and 2 bases off J, with a span of 13 bases between the germline ends. Taken from cysteine to phenylalanine, the CDR3 has 16 residues. Just CDR3 DNA is preserved here, 48 bases in frame from base 1. General conclusions and limits of the study: Clinical and demographic metadata were provided uncurated, with the amount varying by source and participant.

TCRbeta CDR3 regions were amplified from genomic DNA using the immunoSEQ Assay, a bias-controlled multiplex PCR. Under the source paper's analysis protocol: The number of nucleated cells in each sample was estimated from the amplification of reference gene primers within the assay. To quantify the absolute abundance of each unique TCRbeta CDR3 rearrangement, sequence reads were collapsed and filtered. For each sample, productive Simpson clonality was calculated as the square root of Simpson's diversity index across productive rearrangements. TCRdb re-hosts the immuneACCESS table, in-frame sequences only. Its copies lack some clones; in the studies checked, an unresolved V gene accounts for under half of them, and the cause for the rest is not known. V and J calls plus clone size are reproduced from that table; the DNA served to infer D and trimming. The sample table holds 250,000 to 400,000 clones, of which 90% were seen once. The ten largest account for roughly 2.9% of the sample.

This sequence originates from a woman in her twenties or thirties with COVID-19, enrolled during active disease. Material: peripheral blood. Recombination linked TRBV30 to TRBJ2-2; a confident D gene designation cannot be given. The CDR3 region: CAWSVQTNQNTGELFF. The base sequence is TGTGCCTGGAGTGTACAGACAAACCAAAACACCGGGGAGCTGTTTTTT.